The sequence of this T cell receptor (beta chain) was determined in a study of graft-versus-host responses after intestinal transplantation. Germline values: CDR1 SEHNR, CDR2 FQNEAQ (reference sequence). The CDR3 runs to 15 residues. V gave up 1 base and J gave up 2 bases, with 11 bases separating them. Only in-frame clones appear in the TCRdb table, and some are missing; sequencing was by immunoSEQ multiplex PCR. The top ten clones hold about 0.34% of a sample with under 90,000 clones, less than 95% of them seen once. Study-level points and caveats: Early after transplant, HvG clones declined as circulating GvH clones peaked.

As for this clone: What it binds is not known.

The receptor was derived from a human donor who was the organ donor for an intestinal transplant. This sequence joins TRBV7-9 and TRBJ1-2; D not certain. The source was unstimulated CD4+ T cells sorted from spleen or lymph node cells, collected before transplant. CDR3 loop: CASSLEKLTNYGYTF. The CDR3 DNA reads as TGTGCCAGCAGCTTAGAGAAACTAACCAACTATGGCTACACCTTC.